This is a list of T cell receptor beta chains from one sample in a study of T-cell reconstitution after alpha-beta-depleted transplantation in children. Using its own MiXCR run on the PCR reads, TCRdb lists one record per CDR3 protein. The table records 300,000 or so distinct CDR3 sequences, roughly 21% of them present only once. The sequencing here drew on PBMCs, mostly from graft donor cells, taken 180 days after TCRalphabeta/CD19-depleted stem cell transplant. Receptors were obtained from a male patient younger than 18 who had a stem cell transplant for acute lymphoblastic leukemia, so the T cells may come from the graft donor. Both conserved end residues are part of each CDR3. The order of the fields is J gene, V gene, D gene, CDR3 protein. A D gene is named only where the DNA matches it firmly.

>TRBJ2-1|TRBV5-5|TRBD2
CASSLSVIASGINEQFF
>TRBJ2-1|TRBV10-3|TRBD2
CAITTRSSPSGRGAYNEQFF
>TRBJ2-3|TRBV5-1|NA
CASSPVWKGDVDTQYF
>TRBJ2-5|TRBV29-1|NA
CSVEKTGRETQYF
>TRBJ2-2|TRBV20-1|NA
CSAMTGNTGELFF
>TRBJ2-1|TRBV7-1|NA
CASSSHREGIHGPRLSSYNEQFF
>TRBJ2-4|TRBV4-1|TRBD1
CASSPQGADIQYF
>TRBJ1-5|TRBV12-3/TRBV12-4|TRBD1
CASTPTPGQLNQPQHF
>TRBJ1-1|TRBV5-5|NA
CASSLWQGVGGTEAFF
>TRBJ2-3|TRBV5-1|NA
CASSHTLSLGTDTQYF